This record covers a single T cell receptor beta chain. Antigen: not known. V lost 6 bases to trimming and J lost 3 bases, with 11 bases between them. Germline CDR1 and CDR2: MNHNS and SASEGT. The CDR3 length is 13 residues. The donors were members of the validation cohort comprising some 120 subjects, separate from the roughly 670-subject first cohort. Sequencing was performed with immunoSEQ multiplex PCR; in TCRdb, only in-frame clones are kept and a portion is missing. The data contain 120,000 or so clones, approximately 81% of them singletons. This entry is derived from a study of cytomegalovirus exposure and HLA in healthy donors. Regarding the study as a whole: The authors listed approximately 160 TCR beta chains as cytomegalovirus-associated. Rarity characterized most TCR sequences, yet some public TCRs appeared in many donors.

This sequence originates from a woman under 40 in good health and CMV-seronegative. V gene TRBV6-1 combines with J gene TRBJ1-1; unclear D gene. The sequencing input was PBMCs. This CDR3 is CASREGAYTEAFF. CDR3 in DNA: TGTGCCAGCAGAGAGGGCGCGTACACTGAAGCTTTCTTT.